This passage covers 16 T cell receptor beta chains from one sample sequenced in a study of Ad26.COV2.S vaccination and SARS-CoV-2 variants. Treatment meaning: some 19 received Ad26.COV2.S at low or high dose, single or two shots; about 5 received placebo; per-sample allocation not given. Sampling took place 63 days after the first vaccine or placebo injection. TCRdb's table, derived via immunoSEQ multiplex PCR, lists solely in-frame clones and lacks some. The data show 300,000 to 350,000 clones, with 75% to 90% seen just once and 9.5% to 12% held by the top ten. Sequences were derived from peripheral blood, sampled in a trial of Ad26.COV2.S vaccine versus placebo. These receptors originate from a person aged 18-60 years who received the Ad26.COV2.S COVID-19 vaccine or a placebo.

The chain joins TRBV6-5 to TRBJ2-5; 8 bases match TRBD1. This CDR3 has 15 residues. Germline V gene sequence: CDR1 MNHEY, CDR2 SVGAGI. V lost 4 bases and J lost 5; bases outside the gene matches: 9. CDR3: CASSLGDRNQETQYF. The CDR3 nucleotides are TGTGCCAGCAGTTTAGGGGACAGGAATCAGGAGACCCAGTACTTC.

CDR3 nucleotide sequence: TGTGCCAGCAGTTATCAGGATTACTATGGCTACACCTTC. Its translation is CASSYQDYYGYTF. This chain joins TRBV6-2 or TRBV6-3 and TRBJ1-2; D remains unclear. Per germline, CDR1 MNHEY and CDR2 SVGEGT. The V gene lost 3 bases and the J gene lost 3 bases, with 8 bases spanning the gap. This CDR3 spans 13 amino acids.

V and J are TRBV10-1 and TRBJ2-1; no definite D call. The CDR3 length is 14 residues. V lost 9 bases and J 9 bases, leaving 21 bases between the germline ends. Germline assignment: CDR1 WNHNN and CDR2 SYGVQD (reference sequence). The CDR3 loop reads CASEGSGERSEQFF. DNA of the CDR3: TGCGCCAGTGAAGGCAGTGGGGAAAGGAGTGAGCAGTTCTTC.

V gene TRBV28 combines with J gene TRBJ1-5, with a tentative D call TRBD1 (5 bases). The CDR3 loop spans 14 amino acids. V was shortened by 8 bases and J by 0 bases, with 11 bases between the two germline ends. In germline, CDR1 is MDHEN, CDR2 SYDVKM. CDR3 sequence (DNA): TGTGCCAGCGGACATGCGAATAGCAATCAGCCCCAGCATTTT. It yields the protein CASGHANSNQPQHF.

This clone was observed a single time. The chain employs TRBV4-2 and TRBJ2-7; 11 nucleotides line up with TRBD2. This CDR3 region has 20 residues. V lost 0 bases and J lost 9; bases outside the gene matches: 22. Germline CDR1 reads LGHNA; CDR2 reads YNFKEQ. The CDR3 DNA sequence: TGTGCCAGCAGCCAAGAGGTAGCGGGAGGGCCTGCCGGTGCCTCGGGCGGGCAGTACTTC. Translation: CASSQEVAGGPAGASGGQYF.

Only a few counts were recorded for this clone. The chain recombines TRBV20-1 with TRBJ2-5; D uncertain. The ends were cut back, 3 bases at V and 6 bases at J, with 8 bases in the middle. This CDR3 comprises 11 residues. Per germline, CDR1 DFQATT and CDR2 SNEGSKA (reference sequence). The DNA of the CDR3 is TGCAGTGCTAGTGAACGTAAGACCCAGTACTTC. Its translation is CSASERKTQYF.

The V and J genes are TRBV11-3 and TRBJ2-1; D not resolved. Trimming stripped 2 bases from V and 13 bases from J, with 15 bases between. The CDR3 is 13 residues long. CDR1 is SGHNT and CDR2 is YENEEA in the germline V gene. The CDR3 bases are TGTGCCAGCAGCTTAAGTAAAGCGTCGGTCCAGTTCTTC. Its translation is CASSLSKASVQFF.

The chain has TRBV2 and TRBJ1-2; 12 bases align to TRBD1. The CDR3 is 12 residues long. After removal of 6 bases from V and 8 bases from J, the junction contained 1 base not matched to a gene. The germline V gene has CDR1 SNHLY and CDR2 FYNNEI. The CDR3 nucleotides are TGTGCCAGCAGGGGGACAGGGGGCGGCTACACCTTC. It specifies CASRGTGGGYTF.

This clone was counted a single time. This chain connects TRBV5-1 to TRBJ2-2; 7 bases map to TRBD1. This CDR3 is built from 15 residues. The germline CDR1 and CDR2 sequences are SGHRS and YFSETQ. V was pared by 5 bases and J by 0 bases, with 4 bases of the junction left unmatched. The CDR3 spells CASSPGTANTGELFF. CDR3 coding DNA: TGCGCCAGCAGTCCCGGGACAGCGAACACCGGGGAGCTGTTTTTT.

This clone was seen only once. For the CDR3, the DNA is TGTGCCAGCAGTTTAAGATACACTGAAGCTTTCTTT. Protein: CASSLRYTEAFF. The chain carries TRBV28 and TRBJ1-1; unclear D gene. Trimming removed 2 bases from V and 3 bases from J, with 4 bases in between. Looked up from germline, CDR1 is MDHEN and CDR2 is SYDVKM. The CDR3 sequence is 12 residues long. The whole variable domain, remainder taken from reference TRBV28 and TRBJ1-1, is DVKVTQSSRYLVKRTGEKVFLECVQDMDHENMFWYRQDPGLGLRLIYFSYDVKMKEKGDIPEGYSVSREKKERFSLILESASTNQTSMYLCASSLRYTEAFFGQGTRLTVV.

V and J are TRBV11-2 and TRBJ1-1; D gene uncertain. V was shortened by 1 base and J by 2 bases, with 11 bases between the two germline ends. This CDR3 contains 15 residues. Germline V gives CDR1 SGHAT, CDR2 FQNNGV. CDR3 coding DNA: TGTGCCAGCAGCTTAGTCTGGCAGAGAAACACTGAAGCTTTCTTT. Translated, it gives CASSLVWQRNTEAFF.

The chain employs TRBV21-1 and TRBJ1-4. TRBV21-1 is a listed pseudogene. The length of the CDR3 is 15 residues. The CDR3 reads CASTPLIKSNEKLFF. The CDR3 DNA reads as TGTGCCAGCACCCCTCTCATCAAGAGTAATGAAAAACTGTTTTTT.

This clone was seen a few times. The J gene is TRBJ1-2, the V gene TRBV12-3 or TRBV12-4; weak D call: TRBD1 (5 bases). CDR3 length: 13 residues. Trimming stripped 6 bases from V and 4 bases from J, with 12 bases between. The CDR3 is CASSSDSGYGYTF. CDR3 bases: TGTGCCAGCAGCTCAGACAGCGGCTATGGCTACACCTTC.

In this sample, this clone turned up a few times. The DNA for the CDR3 is TGTGCCAGCAGTTGGTACAATCAGCCCCAGCATTTT. Translation: CASSWYNQPQHF. This chain joins TRBV6-2 or TRBV6-3 and TRBJ1-5; D gene ambiguous. From germline, CDR1 is MNHEY and CDR2 SVGEGT. V lost 4 bases and J lost 3, with 4 bases in between. This CDR3 is 12 amino acids long.

CDR3 coding DNA: TGTGCCAGCAGCCCCGCGGAATCGGCTGGCTACACCTTC. It specifies CASSPAESAGYTF. The J gene is TRBJ1-2, the V gene TRBV11-2; no clear D. CDR1 and CDR2 (germline): SGHAT, FQNNGV. Trimming pared 5 bases from V and 7 bases from J, leaving 14 bases between. This CDR3 has 13 residues. Filled out from reference TRBV11-2 and TRBJ1-2, the complete variable domain reads EAGVAQSPRYKIIEKRQSVAFWCNPISGHATLYWYQQILGQGPKLLIQFQNNGVVDDSQLPKDRFSAERLKGVDSTLKIQPAKLEDSAVYLCASSPAESAGYTFGSGTRLTVV.

J is TRBJ2-5 and V is TRBV28; 9 bases match TRBD2. This CDR3 has 17 residues. The J segment lost 3 bases and the V segment lost 7 bases, leaving 15 bases of the junction unmatched. Germline CDR1 MDHEN, CDR2 SYDVKM. The CDR3 coding sequence is TGTGCCAGCAATAAATTAGTTACAGCGGGAGGCGAAGAGACCCAGTACTTC. Its translation: CASNKLVTAGGEETQYF.